These T cell receptor beta chains were read from a single sample in a study of cytomegalovirus exposure and HLA in healthy donors. Some clones are missing from TCRdb's copy, which holds only in-frame ones; the method was immunoSEQ multiplex PCR. This sample contains some 120,000 clones. The sequenced material came from PBMCs. Source of these receptors: a woman aged 55-69 years in good health and CMV-seronegative. Both conserved end residues are part of each CDR3. A D gene is named only where the DNA matches it firmly.

j_call,d_call,v_call,cdr3_aa,cdr3_nt
TRBJ1-5,NA,TRBV10-1,CASSGGLNQPQHF,TGCGCCAGCAGTGGGGGCCTAAACCAGCCCCAGCATTTT
TRBJ2-7,TRBD1,TRBV19,CASNHRGGAYEQYF,TGTGCCAGTAACCATCGAGGGGGCGCCTACGAGCAGTACTTC
TRBJ1-5,TRBD1,TRBV7-9,CASSEGTGGSNQPQHF,TGTGCCAGCAGCGAAGGGACAGGGGGATCCAATCAGCCCCAGCATTTT
TRBJ1-6,NA,TRBV2,CADSYREGSPLHF,TGTGCAGACTCTTACAGGGAAGGTTCACCCCTCCACTTT
TRBJ2-7,TRBD2,TRBV7-8,CASSARTSGLSYEQYF,TGTGCCAGCAGCGCCAGGACTAGCGGTCTCTCCTACGAGCAGTACTTC
TRBJ2-2,NA,TRBV5-1,CASSGRTDHTGELFF,TGCGCCAGCAGCGGCCGGACAGATCACACCGGGGAGCTGTTTTTT
TRBJ1-1,NA,TRBV2,CASSEQKLNTEAFF,TGTGCCAGCAGTGAACAAAAGCTGAACACTGAAGCTTTCTTT
TRBJ2-2,TRBD1,TRBV27,CASSLYMQPGQGTAGELFF,TGTGCCAGCAGTTTGTATATGCAGCCGGGACAGGGGACGGCCGGGGAGCTGTTTTTT
TRBJ2-7,TRBD1,TRBV9,CASSATGFHEQYF,TGTGCCAGCAGCGCGACAGGGTTTCACGAGCAGTACTTC
TRBJ2-1,TRBD2,TRBV7-2,CASSFGGSYNEQFF,TGTGCCAGCAGCTTCGGGGGGTCCTACAATGAGCAGTTCTTC
TRBJ2-1,TRBD1,TRBV7-3,CASSLRGTGAGGNEQFF,TGTGCCAGCAGCTTACGCGGGACAGGGGCCGGGGGGAATGAGCAGTTCTTC
TRBJ2-5,TRBD1,TRBV30,CAWSPGQGAWEQYF,TGTGCCTGGAGTCCCGGACAGGGGGCTTGGGAGCAGTACTTC
TRBJ2-1,TRBD2,TRBV30,CAWSTGEGLYNEQFF,TGTGCCTGGAGTACCGGGGAGGGCCTCTACAATGAGCAGTTCTTC
TRBJ1-5,NA,TRBV2,CASSYRGEGNQPQHF,TGTGCCAGCTCCTATCGCGGGGAGGGCAATCAGCCCCAGCATTTT
TRBJ2-7,NA,TRBV2,CASWNGQNYEQYF,TGTGCCAGCTGGAATGGGCAGAATTACGAGCAGTACTTC
TRBJ1-1,NA,TRBV7-8,CASSSPGFPTEAFF,TGTGCCAGCAGCTCTCCGGGGTTCCCAACTGAAGCTTTCTTT
TRBJ2-5,TRBD2,TRBV6-1,CAIRTSGSKETQYF,TGTGCCATCCGGACTAGCGGGAGTAAAGAGACCCAGTACTTC
TRBJ1-5,NA,TRBV30,CAWSFGGDQPQHF,TGTGCCTGGAGTTTCGGCGGTGATCAGCCCCAGCATTTT
TRBJ1-3,NA,TRBV2,CASSTGRSSGNTIYF,TGTGCCAGCAGTACGGGTCGGAGCTCTGGAAACACCATATATTTT
TRBJ2-7,TRBD2,TRBV7-3,CASSYLAGGPSEQYF,TGTGCCAGCAGCTACCTCGCGGGAGGGCCCTCAGAGCAGTACTTC
TRBJ2-3,TRBD1,TRBV25-1,CASSATGTDTQYF,TGTGCCAGCAGTGCGACAGGGACAGATACGCAGTATTTT
TRBJ2-5,NA,TRBV2,CASSLSQETQYF,TGTGCCAGCAGCTTATCCCAAGAGACCCAGTACTTC
TRBJ2-3,NA,TRBV25-1,CASSEAAARTQYF,TGTGCCAGCAGTGAAGCGGCTGCCCGTACGCAGTATTTT
TRBJ1-1,NA,TRBV28,CASRRQGGEAFF,TGTGCCAGCAGGCGCCAGGGTGGTGAAGCTTTCTTT
TRBJ2-5,TRBD1,TRBV4-1,CASSRDREETQYF,TGCGCCAGCAGCCGGGACAGGGAAGAGACCCAGTACTTC
TRBJ1-4,NA,TRBV2,CASSQLNYGLLFF,TGTGCCAGCAGTCAACTGAATTATGGTCTACTGTTTTTT
TRBJ2-3,TRBD1,TRBV7-3,CASSSGQGSDTQYF,TGTGCCAGCAGCTCCGGACAGGGGTCAGATACGCAGTATTTT
TRBJ1-1,NA,TRBV7-3,CASSFGRATEAFF,TGTGCCAGCAGCTTCGGTCGAGCCACTGAAGCTTTCTTT
TRBJ2-1,TRBD1,TRBV5-3,CARSSTTTGGSYNEQFF,TGTGCCAGAAGCTCTACCACGACAGGGGGATCCTACAATGAGCAGTTCTTC
TRBJ1-5,NA,TRBV19,CASSIKGRGTSNQPQHF,TGTGCCAGTAGTATTAAGGGAAGGGGCACTAGCAATCAGCCCCAGCATTTT
TRBJ2-1,TRBD1,TRBV5-3,CARTPDRVFHNEQFF,TGTGCCAGAACCCCGGACAGGGTCTTCCACAATGAGCAGTTCTTC
TRBJ1-1,NA,TRBV9,CASSTPGTSAFF,TGTGCCAGCAGCACCCCCGGGACTTCAGCTTTCTTT
TRBJ1-1,NA,TRBV5-6,CASSFGWANTEAFF,TGTGCCAGCAGCTTTGGGTGGGCAAACACTGAAGCTTTCTTT
TRBJ2-1,NA,TRBV19,CASSPGQFTYNEQFF,TGTGCCAGTAGTCCCGGACAGTTCACCTACAATGAGCAGTTCTTC
TRBJ1-6,NA,TRBV7-3,CASSLRDGQPLHF,TGTGCCAGCAGCTTAAGAGATGGACAGCCCCTCCACTTT
TRBJ2-4,TRBD1,TRBV2,CASSEQGVIVLAKNIQYF,TGTGCCAGCAGTGAACAGGGGGTGATTGTACTGGCCAAAAACATTCAGTACTTC
TRBJ1-1,NA,TRBV18,CASSPIPNTEAFF,TGTGCCAGCTCACCAATCCCAAATACTGAAGCTTTCTTT
TRBJ2-5,NA,TRBV12-5,CASGLTSRGQGQETQYF,TGTGCTAGTGGTTTGACCAGCCGAGGACAAGGCCAAGAGACCCAGTACTTC
TRBJ2-7,NA,TRBV10-2,CATTDTSYEQYF,TGCGCCACCACGGACACATCCTACGAGCAGTACTTC
TRBJ1-4,NA,TRBV28,CASSFIRGEKLFF,TGTGCCAGCAGTTTCATCAGGGGTGAAAAACTGTTTTTT
TRBJ2-7,TRBD1,TRBV10-2,CASGTGSPYEQYF,TGCGCCAGCGGGACAGGGAGTCCCTACGAGCAGTACTTC
TRBJ1-5,NA,TRBV9,CASSVGSHDQPQHF,TGTGCCAGCAGCGTAGGCAGTCACGATCAGCCCCAGCATTTT
TRBJ1-2,NA,TRBV6-5,CASSPGGGPYGYTF,TGTGCCAGCAGCCCCGGCGGGGGGCCATATGGCTACACCTTC
TRBJ2-7,TRBD1,TRBV27,CASSTYIGQELYEQYF,TGTGCCAGCAGTACCTACATCGGACAGGAACTTTACGAGCAGTACTTC
TRBJ1-5,NA,TRBV5-8,CASGPGVYVSQPQHF,TGTGCCAGCGGCCCGGGGGTGTACGTCAGTCAGCCCCAGCATTTT
TRBJ2-2,TRBD2,TRBV15,CATSRAGSSGNAGNTGELFF,TGTGCCACCAGCAGAGCAGGGTCTAGCGGTAACGCCGGGAACACCGGGGAGCTGTTTTTT
TRBJ2-7,NA,TRBV11-2,CASSLDASGGQYF,TGTGCCAGCAGCTTAGATGCAAGCGGTGGGCAGTACTTC
TRBJ2-7,NA,TRBV6-1,CASSEKGAGYEQYF,TGTGCCAGCAGTGAAAAAGGGGCTGGTTACGAGCAGTACTTC
TRBJ1-1,NA,TRBV19,CASTQDTPPGAFF,TGTGCCAGTACCCAGGACACCCCCCCTGGAGCTTTCTTT
TRBJ2-1,NA,TRBV19,CASSIYRTNNEQFF,TGTGCCAGTAGTATTTATAGGACTAACAATGAGCAGTTCTTC
TRBJ2-1,TRBD2,TRBV29-1,CSASGTSGQNEQFF,TGCAGCGCCTCTGGGACTAGCGGGCAGAATGAGCAGTTCTTC
TRBJ2-3,NA,TRBV6-1,CASSEVGWRTDTQYF,TGTGCCAGCAGTGAGGTCGGGTGGCGCACAGATACGCAGTATTTT
TRBJ1-5,NA,TRBV28,CASSLVAGYNQPQHF,TGTGCCAGCAGTTTAGTCGCGGGGTACAATCAGCCCCAGCATTTT
TRBJ1-5,NA,TRBV27,CASGPFDSNQPQHF,TGTGCCAGCGGGCCTTTTGATAGCAATCAGCCCCAGCATTTT
TRBJ2-2,NA,TRBV5-1,CASGGSANTGELFF,TGCGCCAGCGGCGGTTCGGCGAACACCGGGGAGCTGTTTTTT
TRBJ1-6,NA,TRBV30,CAWSVLSGGGGSPLHF,TGTGCCTGGAGTGTGCTCTCTGGAGGGGGAGGGTCACCCCTCCACTTT
TRBJ2-7,TRBD1,TRBV28,CASSLGRGSTLGYEQYF,TGTGCCAGCAGTTTAGGCAGGGGGTCTACCTTGGGGTACGAGCAGTACTTC
TRBJ2-7,NA,TRBV10-2,CASVTPPPFYEQYF,TGCGCCAGCGTTACACCACCCCCCTTTTACGAGCAGTACTTC
TRBJ1-1,TRBD1,TRBV7-9,CASSPGQGAGTEAFF,TGTGCCAGCAGCCCCGGACAGGGGGCTGGCACTGAAGCTTTCTTT
TRBJ2-7,TRBD1,TRBV28,CASSPTGTAYEQYF,TGTGCCAGCAGTCCCACTGGGACAGCCTACGAGCAGTACTTC